This T cell receptor beta chain was sequenced in a study of technical replicates of blood from a few donors. Looked up from germline, CDR1 is WNHNN and CDR2 is SYGVQD (reference sequence). The CDR3 is 16 residues long. V lost 4 bases and J lost 5; bases outside the gene matches: 10. The method was immunoSEQ multiplex PCR; TCRdb's version includes in-frame clones alone and lacks a portion of them. The data show about 100,000 clones, with 95% seen just once and 0.21% held by the top ten. This clone came up a few times. The rearrangement joins TRBV10-1 to TRBJ1-1; 10 nucleotides agree with TRBD1. The TCR sequence derives from a human donor in good health. The sequenced material came from T cells isolated from PBMCs. As DNA, the CDR3 is TGCGCCAGCAGTGGACCCCCGGGACAGGGGCAAACTGAAGCTTTCTTT. It yields the protein CASSGPPGQGQTEAFF.